A selection of T cell receptor beta chains follows, all from one sample in a study of blood T cell repertoires in COVID-19. TCRdb's table, derived via immunoSEQ multiplex PCR, lists solely in-frame clones and lacks some. The sample lists approximately 78,000 clones, roughly 88% occurring once. The sample was peripheral blood. Source of these receptors: a man between 50 and 59 years old with acute or convalescent COVID-19. Both conserved end residues are trimmed from each CDR3. The D gene is left open where the match is weak.

d_call: .
j_call: TRBJ1-5
v_call: TRBV6-1
cdr3_aa: ASSEGPRFAQH

d_call: .
j_call: TRBJ2-3
v_call: TRBV6-5
cdr3_aa: ASSYGGTDTQY

d_call: .
j_call: TRBJ2-3
v_call: TRBV3-1/TRBV3-2
cdr3_aa: ASSQETTGGGTQY

d_call: TRBD1
j_call: TRBJ2-7
v_call: TRBV11-2
cdr3_aa: ASSLRTGVYEQY

d_call: .
j_call: TRBJ2-6
v_call: TRBV5-6
cdr3_aa: ASSSIRMSGANVLT

d_call: TRBD1
j_call: TRBJ2-3
v_call: TRBV3-1/TRBV3-2
cdr3_aa: ASSQMGQGVGTQY

d_call: TRBD2
j_call: TRBJ2-7
v_call: TRBV6-5
cdr3_aa: ASTQTGGPDYEQY

d_call: .
j_call: TRBJ2-5
v_call: TRBV6-5
cdr3_aa: ASSHGAGFQETQY

d_call: .
j_call: TRBJ2-7
v_call: TRBV28
cdr3_aa: ASSLRDEQY

d_call: .
j_call: TRBJ1-4
v_call: TRBV3-1/TRBV3-2
cdr3_aa: ASSQEWAGSNEKLF

d_call: .
j_call: TRBJ1-1
v_call: TRBV30
cdr3_aa: AWTDLTGFTEAF

d_call: .
j_call: TRBJ2-3
v_call: TRBV9
cdr3_aa: ASSVVGGPPDTQY

d_call: .
j_call: TRBJ1-5
v_call: TRBV27
cdr3_aa: ASSSLQGSTQPQH

d_call: TRBD1
j_call: TRBJ2-7
v_call: TRBV5-6
cdr3_aa: ASSLRQGASSYEQY

d_call: TRBD1
j_call: TRBJ1-6
v_call: TRBV27
cdr3_aa: ASSSWTGGNSPLH

d_call: TRBD1
j_call: TRBJ1-5
v_call: TRBV12-5
cdr3_aa: ASGQPGGGQPQH

d_call: TRBD2
j_call: TRBJ2-1
v_call: TRBV5-1
cdr3_aa: ASSLASTSGGALGSYNEQF

d_call: .
j_call: TRBJ1-2
v_call: TRBV28
cdr3_aa: ASSFNRDYGYT

d_call: TRBD1
j_call: TRBJ2-7
v_call: TRBV9
cdr3_aa: ASSVGQGAYEQY

d_call: TRBD2
j_call: TRBJ2-7
v_call: TRBV4-1
cdr3_aa: ASSHSGGVPNEQY

d_call: .
j_call: TRBJ2-7
v_call: TRBV7-9
cdr3_aa: ASSHPRSINEQY

d_call: .
j_call: TRBJ1-1
v_call: TRBV10-1
cdr3_aa: ASSHDKNTEAF

d_call: .
j_call: TRBJ1-6
v_call: TRBV20-1
cdr3_aa: SASLYDGGWRALH

d_call: .
j_call: TRBJ1-5
v_call: TRBV6-4
cdr3_aa: ASSGPFWGLYSNQPQH

d_call: .
j_call: TRBJ2-5
v_call: TRBV12-5
cdr3_aa: ASGLGQLVGQETQY

d_call: .
j_call: TRBJ1-1
v_call: TRBV2
cdr3_aa: ASRTTMNTEAF

d_call: .
j_call: TRBJ1-5
v_call: TRBV19
cdr3_aa: ASSNQGTQPQH

d_call: TRBD1
j_call: TRBJ2-1
v_call: TRBV19
cdr3_aa: ASSILDRDNEQF

d_call: .
j_call: TRBJ1-1
v_call: TRBV18
cdr3_aa: ASSPVAVDTEAF

d_call: .
j_call: TRBJ2-7
v_call: TRBV27
cdr3_aa: ASSLSSLGSSYEQY